This T cell receptor beta chain was recovered during a study of shared clonotypes between healthy human individuals. Study-level information: Every donor yielded three CD4 naive, three CD4 memory, two CD8 naive and one CD8 memory plate. Study-level results: Memory subsets had estimated richness that was generally smaller than that of naive subsets.

The CDR3 totals 16 residues. With V trimmed by 5 bases and J by 0 bases, 6 bases remained unmatched. CDR1 and CDR2 from the germline V gene are MNHEY and SMNVEV (reference sequence). Data came from immunoSEQ multiplex PCR; TCRdb stores just in-frame clones and leaves some out. The sample has around 2.1 million clones; approximately 95% are singletons. As to this clone: The antigen remains undetermined.

This receptor was obtained from a man between 18 and 29 years old in good health. Sequenced: naive CD4+ T cells sorted from blood. Documented subset: CD45RA+ positively selected. The chain uses TRBV27 and TRBJ2-7, with 11 positions matching TRBD1. CDR3 amino acids: CASSRWTGGNSYEQYF. The CDR3 DNA follows: TGTGCCAGCAGTCGCTGGACAGGGGGCAACTCCTACGAGCAGTACTTC.